The TCR beta chain described here comes from a study of long-term antiretroviral therapy in people with HIV (dated 2022 in TCRdb). With respect to the entire study: Collection of the earliest samples took place about a decade ahead of the 2015 WHO recommendation for immediate ART, at a time when ART was typically delayed until CD4 counts fell. This retrospective serial study examined whether starting ART and sustained HIV suppression were associated with changes in the composition and diversity of the TRB repertoire in peripheral blood. From 25 to 30 adults with confirmed HIV infection, the cohort provided some 200 cryopreserved PBMC samples, gathered serially across a mean of around 6 years (range 1-12). Of the roughly 30 participants with HIV, more than 10 were female. No cross-contamination during QIAcube processing turned up in test extractions that ran a monoclonal T-cell line alongside some 34 polyclonal samples.

The CDR3 holds 14 amino acids from the cysteine to the phenylalanine. CDR3 DNA only is kept here, 42 bases in frame from base 1. Between the V and J ends, shortened by 4 bases and 0 bases respectively, the junction contains 9 bases. In the germline V gene, CDR1 corresponds to SGHRS and CDR2 to YFSETQ. What the research found in general, with its limitations: The repertoire was dominated across all time points by expanded TRB clones identified before ART initiation, although this dominance was seen to fluctuate and to decrease in many PLHIV after ART. The samples span the years 2004 to 2017, and the ART regimens used at that time may not be as effective as current regimens. Inferences about post-ART repertoire changes are limited because no data were available on ART adherence, viral resistance or therapy changes. Starting ART was linked to a significant rise in TRB diversity, yet even with long-term ART the diversity remained significantly lower than in transplant donor controls. Narrower CDR3 length ranges were observed in HIV repertoires than in controls, and an antigen-experienced repertoire with only a slight naive shift after ART was suggested by the network structure. Since PBMC availability was limited, sequencing covered only the TCR beta chain, with no alpha chain pairing. Unsorted PBMC were profiled instead of sorted CD4+ and CD8+ T cells because pre-ART samples had limited cell numbers.

About this clone: The specificity of this receptor is unknown. No quality values exist for individual bases; no much larger clone is one base distant.

Inclusion was restricted to participants for whom at least one PBMC sample before ART initiation and at least two post-ART samples were available. Treatment was received in the United States of America by all participants with HIV. Cryopreserved samples of 1-10 million PBMC were thawed and washed before DNA extraction. At the time of the earliest PBMC sample, participants with HIV were aged between roughly 20 and 60 years. Each participant contributed PBMC samples from 1-4 timepoints before ART initiation and 2-8 timepoints after ART initiation, with a median of 7 samples. For every participant, serial HIV viral load, CD4+ T-cell count, ART history and demographic data were obtained. Using a Qiagen kit on a QIAcube, genomic DNA was extracted from unsorted PBMC, with samples processed in batches of 12. The immunoSEQ hsTCRB v3.0 assay was used at survey level resolution for TRB variable region sequencing. TRB sequencing targeted a depth of 40,000-50,000 T-cell genomes per sample. TRB libraries were pooled and sequenced on an Illumina MiSeq using a v3 150-cycle kit. As for the authors' bioinformatics: Repertoire analysis ran in R within a reproducible Nextflow workflow covering QC, data transformation and analysis. LymphoSeq2, an R package for exploring AIRR-Seq data, was used to implement custom analyses. A handful of samples yielding fewer than 5000 total TRB sequences were excluded, leaving 188 analyzed HIV repertoires. Of the roughly 190 retained HIV repertoires, about 60 were collected before and roughly 130 after ART initiation. Each repertoire was downsampled to 5000 TRB nucleotide sequences, and summary statistics were averaged across 100 downsampling iterations. Only TRB sequences with CDR3 regions of at least seven amino acids were retained for analysis. Diversity was assessed using a clonality score derived from Shannon entropy and using the Gini coefficient. Repertoire networks linked the top 5000 CDR3 amino acid sequences whenever two sequences differed by an edit distance of one. Antigen specificity groups and MHC restriction were predicted for TRB CDR3 amino acid sequences with GLIPH2. To flag known CMV, EBV, HIV or tissue antigen associations, CDR3 amino acid sequences were matched against VDJdb and McPAS-TCR. Pre-ART, post-ART and control groups were compared with Wilcoxon signed-rank tests and Holm-Bonferroni correction. Entries here come from immuneACCESS through TCRdb and include only in-frame sequences with V and J called. Some clones fail to appear in such tables; in the studies checked, an unresolved V gene covers under half of the shortfall, and the cause of the remainder is unknown. Clonal size and the V and J genes are those of that table, whereas D and trimming came from the DNA. The sample table lists around 20,000 clones, around 91% of them with a count of one. Approximately 9.6% of the sample rests with the top ten.

The TCR was taken from a man in his forties or fifties with HIV. The input for sequencing was unsorted PBMCs, taken 4.2 years after starting antiretroviral therapy. Recombination joined TRBV5-1 with TRBJ2-3; the D gene is perhaps TRBD1, on 5 matching bases. The CDR3 is CASSRGLSTDTQYF. The nucleotide sequence reads TGCGCCAGCAGCAGGGGCCTTAGCACAGATACGCAGTATTTT.